This T cell receptor beta chain was documented in a study of cytomegalovirus exposure and HLA in healthy donors. Details on this clone: Its specificity is not known.

The study's findings and limits: Earlier analysis found most TCR beta V segments productive about 90% or about 30% of the time.

This CDR3 comprises 12 residues. Germline CDR1 and CDR2: SGDLS and YYNGEE. With 3 bases removed from V and 6 bases from J, the gap between germline ends came to 7 bases. Vbeta (60) and Jbeta (13) primers were used in the PCR. The assay was immunoSEQ multiplex PCR, and TCRdb's table has in-frame clones only and misses some. The sample yields roughly 120,000 clones, around four fifths seen once. The chain couples TRBV9 to TRBJ2-1, with a tentative D call TRBD2 (5 bases). The sequence was obtained from a woman aged 40-49 years in good health and CMV-seronegative. Sample: PBMCs. CDR3 sequence reads: CASSGTGNEQFF. DNA of the CDR3: TGTGCCAGCAGCGGGACTGGCAATGAGCAGTTCTTC.